This T cell receptor beta chain was observed in a study of blood T cell repertoires in COVID-19. Study context: PBMCs, B-cell-depleted T cells, or T cells provided the cDNA or gDNA that made up the material.

The protocol was immunoSEQ multiplex PCR, while the TCRdb copy is restricted to in-frame clones and leaves out a portion. The data show 130,000 to 150,000 clones, with about 79% seen just once and more than 8.5% held by the top ten. V shed 2 bases, J shed 0 bases, and the junction held 3 bases outside the gene matches. The CDR3 is 16 amino acids. Germline V gene sequence: CDR1 MNHNY, CDR2 SVGAGI (reference sequence). Material: peripheral blood. The rearrangement links TRBV6-6 to TRBJ2-3; 9 bases map to TRBD2. This receptor was obtained from a man in his 60s with active or convalescent COVID-19. The CDR3 is CASSYGTSTSTDTQYF. The CDR3 coding sequence is TGTGCCAGCAGTTACGGGACTAGCACCAGCACAGATACGCAGTATTTT.